This TCR beta chain comes out of a study of T cell changes during pregnancy in multiple sclerosis. Germline loops: CDR1 LGHNA, CDR2 YNFKEQ. This CDR3 comprises 15 residues. Trimming took 2 bases from V and 0 from J, leaving 9 bases between them. Profiled with immunoSEQ multiplex PCR; TCRdb holds only in-frame clones, not every one. The sample records around 75,000 clones, 91% being singletons. J is TRBJ2-3 and V is TRBV4-2, with a weak D call TRBD2 (5 bases). This sample comprised CD4+ T cells from peripheral blood mononuclear cells, obtained in the third trimester of pregnancy. The receptor was derived from a female donor in good health, enrolled as a control in a pregnancy study. CDR3 region: CASSQPGLSTDTQYF. CDR3 bases: TGTGCCAGCAGCCAACCTGGACTGAGCACAGATACGCAGTATTTT.